This TCR beta chain comes out of a study of Ad26.COV2.S vaccination and SARS-CoV-2 variants. Points from the study as a whole: Recipients of vaccine and of placebo showed similar breadth of their non-spike TCR repertoires. Placebo recipients showed lower spike-specific TCR breadth than vaccinees.

CDR1 is SNHLY, CDR2 FYNNEI, per germline. V was pared by 6 bases and J by 9 bases, with 4 bases of the junction left unmatched. This CDR3 is 13 amino acids long. Some clones are missing from TCRdb's copy, which holds only in-frame ones; the method was immunoSEQ multiplex PCR. The table records hundreds of thousands of clones, roughly 90% of them present only once. Details on this clone: Its antigen is not known.

Treatment described: roughly 20 received Ad26.COV2.S at low or high dose, single or two shots; roughly 5 received placebo; per-sample allocation not given. It was on day 63 after the first vaccine or placebo injection that samples were taken. In Boston, an adult donor aged 18-55 years took part. Vaccine was an Ad26 vector expressing Wuhan-strain SARS-CoV-2 spike. Sequences were derived from peripheral blood, sampled in a trial of Ad26.COV2.S vaccine versus placebo. The chain links TRBV2 to TRBJ2-1, with 11 positions matching TRBD1. The sequence derives from a person aged 18-65 years who received the Ad26.COV2.S COVID-19 vaccine or a placebo. The CDR3 loop reads CASSGQGAGEQFF. In DNA, the CDR3 is TGTGCCAGCAGCGGACAGGGGGCAGGTGAGCAGTTCTTC.